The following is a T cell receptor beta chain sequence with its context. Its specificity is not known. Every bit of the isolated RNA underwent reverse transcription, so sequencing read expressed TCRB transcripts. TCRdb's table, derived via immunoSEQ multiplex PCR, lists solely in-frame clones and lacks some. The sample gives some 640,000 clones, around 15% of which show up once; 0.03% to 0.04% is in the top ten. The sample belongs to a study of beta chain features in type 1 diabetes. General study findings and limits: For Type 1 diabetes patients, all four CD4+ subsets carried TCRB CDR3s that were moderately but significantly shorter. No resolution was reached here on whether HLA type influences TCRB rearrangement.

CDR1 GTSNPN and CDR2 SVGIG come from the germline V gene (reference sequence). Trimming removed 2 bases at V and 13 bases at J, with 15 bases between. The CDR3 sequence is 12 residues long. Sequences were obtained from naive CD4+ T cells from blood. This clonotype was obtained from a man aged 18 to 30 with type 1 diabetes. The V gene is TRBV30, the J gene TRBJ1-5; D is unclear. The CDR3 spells CAWSKVGRPQHF. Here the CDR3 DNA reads TGTGCCTGGAGTAAGGTGGGCAGGCCTCAGCATTTT. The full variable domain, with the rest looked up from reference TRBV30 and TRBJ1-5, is SQTIHQWPATLVQPVGSPLSLECTVEGTSNPNLYWYRQAAGRGLQLLFYSVGIGQISSEVPQNLSASRPQDRQFILSSKKLLLSDSGFYLCAWSKVGRPQHFGDGTRLSIL.